This T cell receptor beta chain was observed in a study of molecular identifiers for immune sequencing clone quantification. Findings and limits, study-wide: Whereas naive cells kept under 1% of molecules in clones above 20 RNA copies, such clones held over 98% in effectors.

Naive CD8 T cells were picked out by sorting for CD8+CD4-CCR7+CD45RA+. About this clonotype: As yet, its antigen is unknown. This likely comes from a read error, as the CDR3 has no conserved phenylalanine or tryptophan at its end.

TCRdb used MiXCR to reprocess the PCR reads, holding one entry per CDR3 protein. The profile covers about 640,000 distinct CDR3 sequences, with just under 20% appearing a single time and roughly 0.83% taken by the ten largest. This CDR3 region has 13 residues. Between the trimmed V and J ends, which lost 4 bases and 6 bases, there was a span of 12 bases. Looked up from germline, CDR1 is LNHDA and CDR2 is SQIVND (reference sequence). Specimen: naive CD8+ T cells from blood, with Jurkat cell RNA spiked in. This sample's subset: FACS-sorted CD8+CD4-CCR7+CD45RA+ naive T cells. This TCR was sampled from a human donor in good health. Some libraries in this study had Jurkat cell RNA spiked in. J is TRBJ1-2 and V is TRBV19, with D maybe TRBD1 (6 bases). Written as DNA, the CDR3 is TGTGCCAGTAGTACTCGAGGGGGTCATGGCTACACCTCC. Translated: CASSTRGGHGYTS.